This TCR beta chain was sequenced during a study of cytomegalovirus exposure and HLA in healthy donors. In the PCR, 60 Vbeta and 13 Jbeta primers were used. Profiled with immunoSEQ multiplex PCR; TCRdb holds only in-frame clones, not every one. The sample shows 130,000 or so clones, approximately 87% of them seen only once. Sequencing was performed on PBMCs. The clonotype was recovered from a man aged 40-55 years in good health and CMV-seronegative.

In DNA form, the CDR3 reads TGCAGCGTTGAGCTGGGAGGGGATGAGCAGTTCTTC. It specifies CSVELGGDEQFF. V and J are TRBV29-1 and TRBJ2-1; 7 bases match TRBD2. Germline loops: CDR1 SQVTM, CDR2 ANQGSEA. V trimming: 3 bases; J trimming: 8 bases; junction bases outside the gene matches: 4. The CDR3 consists of 12 residues.